The 23 T cell receptor beta chains below all came from one sample that was sequenced in a study of memory CD4+ T cells and cytomegalovirus serostatus. Method: immunoSEQ multiplex PCR; TCRdb's copy keeps in-frame clones and lacks some. The sample lists tens of thousands of clones; around 79% were seen once. The sort gate was single viable CD3+CD4+CD8-CD45RO+ cells for memory CD4+ T cells. Sequencing was performed on memory CD4+ T cells from blood. Source of these receptors: an adult in good health and CMV-seronegative.

The J gene is TRBJ1-2, the V gene TRBV5-4, with a tentative D call TRBD1 (6 bases). The CDR3 length is 17 residues. Trimming removed 4 bases from V and 8 bases from J, with 27 bases in between. Germline assignment: CDR1 SGHNT and CDR2 YYREEE (reference sequence). The CDR3 DNA reads TGTGCCAGCAGCCCGACCTCCCAGCAGGGGATACGGGAAGGCTACACCTTC. Amino acids: CASSPTSQQGIREGYTF.

The rearrangement links TRBV2 to TRBJ2-7; D not certain. The CDR3 covers 12 residues. V was cut by 5 bases and J by 3 bases, with 8 bases left in between. CDR1 SNHLY and CDR2 FYNNEI come from the germline V gene. The CDR3 is CASSYSDYEQYF. CDR3 nucleotide sequence: TGTGCCAGCAGTTACTCCGACTACGAGCAGTACTTC.

The rearrangement uses TRBV6-1 and TRBJ2-2; no reliable D call. Trimming took 2 bases from V and 7 from J, leaving 14 bases between them. This CDR3 spans 15 amino acids. CDR1 MNHNS and CDR2 SASEGT come from the germline V gene. CDR3 residues: CASSEYNVVVGELFF. CDR3 DNA sequence: TGTGCCAGCAGTGAATACAATGTGGTTGTCGGGGAGCTGTTTTTT.

The CDR3 DNA reads as TGTGCCAGCGAAGGGACTAATGAAAAACTGTTTTTT. Translating gives CASEGTNEKLFF. The chain is built from TRBV2 and TRBJ1-4; no firm D call. Trimming pared 8 bases from V and 2 bases from J, leaving 6 bases between. The CDR3 totals 12 residues. Germline assignment: CDR1 SNHLY and CDR2 FYNNEI.

The chain combines TRBV9 with TRBJ1-4; D not resolved. Germline V gives CDR1 SGDLS, CDR2 YYNGEE. The ends were cut back, 0 bases at V and 4 bases at J, with 1 base in the middle. The CDR3 has 12 residues. The CDR3 loop is CASSVGNEKLFF. CDR3 DNA sequence: TGTGCCAGCAGCGTAGGTAATGAAAAACTGTTTTTT.

This chain uses TRBV2 with TRBJ2-2; D tentatively reads TRBD1 or TRBD2 (6 bases each). Trimming stripped 8 bases from V and 2 bases from J, with 15 bases between. In germline, CDR1 is SNHLY, CDR2 FYNNEI. The CDR3 contains 15 residues. CDR3 in DNA: TGTGCCAGCGTGGGGGGCCAGAAAAACACCGGGGAGCTGTTTTTT. Translation gives CASVGGQKNTGELFF.

V and J are TRBV19 and TRBJ1-6; perhaps TRBD1 as D (5 bases). Germline assignment: CDR1 LNHDA and CDR2 SQIVND (reference sequence). Between the trimmed V and J ends, which lost 8 bases and 7 bases, there was a span of 12 bases. The CDR3 sequence is 13 residues long. The CDR3 sequence is CASGAGKNSPLHF. CDR3 nucleotide sequence: TGTGCCAGTGGGGCAGGGAAGAATTCACCCCTCCACTTT.

This sequence joins TRBV5-1 and TRBJ1-3; unclear D gene. The CDR3 length is 15 residues. V was clipped by 0 bases and J by 8 bases, with 15 bases between them. Germline V lookup: CDR1 SGHRS, CDR2 YFSETQ. The CDR3 is CASSLENGGWDTIYF. CDR3 DNA sequence: TGCGCCAGCAGCTTGGAAAATGGAGGGTGGGACACCATATATTTT.

J is TRBJ2-1 and V is TRBV5-8, with 8 bases fitting TRBD1. Losses at the gene ends were 3 bases for V and 7 bases for J; bases not matched to a gene: 6. The length of the CDR3 is 14 residues. The germline V gene has CDR1 SGHTS and CDR2 YDEGEE. The CDR3 sequence is CASSYGQGPNEQFF. The CDR3 coding sequence is TGTGCCAGCAGCTACGGACAGGGTCCGAATGAGCAGTTCTTC.

The rearrangement joins TRBV2 to TRBJ2-1; no definite D call. CDR1 is SNHLY and CDR2 is FYNNEI in the germline V gene. This CDR3 has 17 amino acids. V was trimmed by 0 bases and J by 2 bases, leaving 14 bases between them. The CDR3 nucleotides read TGTGCCAGCAGTGAAGCGCTTCACAGTTTAACCTACAATGAGCAGTTCTTC. Translated: CASSEALHSLTYNEQFF.

The genes are TRBV6-6 and TRBJ2-7, with 7 nucleotides matching TRBD2. CDR3 size: 15 residues. V shed 2 bases, J shed 7 bases, and the junction held 11 bases outside the gene matches. Looked up from germline, CDR1 is MNHNY and CDR2 is SVGAGI (reference sequence). CDR3 residues: CASSYRGGAEGEQYF. CDR3 in DNA: TGTGCCAGCAGTTACAGGGGAGGGGCTGAGGGGGAGCAGTACTTC.

The CDR3 sequence is CASSPRTGTAETQYF. The CDR3 DNA is TGTGCCAGCAGCCCGCGGACAGGGACGGCAGAGACCCAGTACTTC. The rearrangement joins TRBV11-1 to TRBJ2-5, with TRBD1 matching 8 bases. V was clipped by 5 bases and J by 4 bases; unmatched bases: 9. The germline gives CDR1 SGHAT, CDR2 FQDESV (reference sequence). The CDR3 extends over 15 amino acids.

J is TRBJ2-7 and V is TRBV28; 7 bases fit TRBD2. The CDR3 has 14 residues. The trim removed 6 bases at V and 1 base at J, leaving 6 bases unmatched. Germline V lookup: CDR1 MDHEN, CDR2 SYDVKM. The DNA of the CDR3 is TGTGCCAGCAGGGGGGGGACTGCATCCTACGAGCAGTACTTC. This sequence encodes CASRGGTASYEQYF.

V usage is TRBV6-5 and J usage is TRBJ2-7, with unresolved D. The CDR3 has 15 residues. V gave up 2 bases and J gave up 4 bases, with 15 bases separating them. In germline, CDR1 is MNHEY, CDR2 SVGAGI. The CDR3 protein is CASSYPSANRYEQYF. DNA of the CDR3: TGTGCCAGCAGTTACCCCTCAGCGAATCGTTACGAGCAGTACTTC.

The chain uses TRBV10-1 and TRBJ1-5; D not certain. Germline CDR1 and CDR2: WNHNN and SYGVQD (reference sequence). V lost 3 bases, J lost 0 bases, and 6 bases lay in between. This CDR3 is 14 amino acids long. CDR3 bases: TGCGCCAGCAGTGACAAATATAGCAATCAGCCCCAGCATTTT. Translating gives CASSDKYSNQPQHF.

This clone was seen more than once but under ten times. The chain carries TRBV6-6 and TRBJ1-1; unclear D gene. V was clipped by 3 bases and J by 5 bases, with 4 bases between them. CDR1 is MNHNY and CDR2 is SVGAGI in the germline V gene (reference sequence). The CDR3 sequence is 11 residues long. The CDR3 loop is CASSYQTEAFF. The CDR3, as DNA: TGTGCCAGCAGTTATCAGACTGAAGCTTTCTTT.

The chain uses TRBV6-4 and TRBJ1-6, with D tentatively TRBD1 (5 bases). The germline V gene encodes CDR1 MRHNA and CDR2 SNTAGT. The V gene lost 2 bases and the J gene lost 3 bases, with 14 bases spanning the gap. This CDR3 region has 17 residues. The CDR3 DNA reads TGTGCCAGCAGTGACACGAGTTGGGGGGACTATAATTCACCCCTCCACTTT. It codes for CASSDTSWGDYNSPLHF.

The V call is TRBV14, the J call TRBJ1-1, with no clear D. The CDR3 is 12 amino acids. The V gene's germline CDR1 is SGHDN and CDR2 FVKESK. V lost 0 bases, J lost 4 bases, and 3 bases lay in between. The CDR3 region is CASSQDGTEAFF. The CDR3 DNA sequence: TGTGCCAGCAGCCAAGATGGCACTGAAGCTTTCTTT.

The chain joins TRBV19 to TRBJ1-4; D gene ambiguous. The CDR3 is made up of 13 amino acids. Germline lookup yields CDR1 LNHDA and CDR2 SQIVND (reference sequence). V lost 7 bases and J lost 4, with 10 bases in between. The CDR3 sequence: CASMKRVNEKLFF. Written as DNA, the CDR3 is TGTGCCAGTATGAAAAGGGTTAATGAAAAACTGTTTTTT.

J is TRBJ2-4 and V is TRBV5-6; the D call may be TRBD1 or TRBD2 (5 bases each). This CDR3 contains 15 residues. Germline V gives CDR1 SGHDT, CDR2 YYEEEE. Trimming shortened V by 6 bases and J by 0 bases, and 13 bases separated the two germline ends. The CDR3 spells CASTLGTVAKNIQYF. CDR3 nucleotides: TGTGCCAGCACCCTAGGGACGGTAGCCAAAAACATTCAGTACTTC.

In this sample, this clone turned up a few times. The gene calls are TRBV2 and TRBJ1-2; no reliable D call. The CDR3 covers 12 residues. Germline assignment: CDR1 SNHLY and CDR2 FYNNEI. The ends were cut back, 3 bases at V and 3 bases at J, with 5 bases in the middle. CDR3 DNA: TGTGCCAGCAGTGACGGGCACTATGGCTACACCTTC. Translation: CASSDGHYGYTF.

This chain joins TRBV20-1 and TRBJ1-2, with 7 bases aligning to TRBD1. V lost 7 bases, J lost 3 bases, and 2 bases stayed unmatched. The CDR3 is 11 residues long. CDR1 and CDR2 from the germline V gene are DFQATT and SNEGSKA (reference sequence). The CDR3 DNA reads as TGCAGTGTTGGGACAGACTATGGCTACACCTTC. Its translation: CSVGTDYGYTF.

The V call is TRBV4-1, the J call TRBJ1-1; the D is unclear. Trimming removed 0 bases at V and 1 base at J, with 15 bases between. The CDR3 extends over 17 amino acids. CDR1 and CDR2 from the germline V gene are MGHRA and YSYEKL. This chain's CDR3 is CASSQDISSVTNTEAFF. DNA for the CDR3: TGCGCCAGCAGCCAAGATATATCTTCGGTGACGAACACTGAAGCTTTCTTT.